This TCR beta chain is from a study of TIL therapy for anti-PD-1-resistant metastatic lung cancer (dated by TCRdb to the early 2020s). For the wider study: Tumors were harvested prior to any PD-1/PD-L1 blockade, after which nivolumab was administered to patients, and lymphodepletion, expanded TIL infusion and IL-2 were given to patients who progressed. Tumor and peripheral blood T cell receptor beta sequencing was used to track clonotypes across tumor, expanded TIL product and serial blood samples. Enrolled patients had a median age of approximately 49 years (range about 38-85) and a median tumor PD-L1 proportion score of approximately 6.6%. Across the cohort, whole-exome sequencing showed a median non-synonymous tumor mutation burden of roughly 1.5 mutations per megabase. Most of the cohort had lung adenocarcinoma, including several EGFR-mutant tumors and two ALK-rearranged tumors, and half of the patients were either current or former smokers.

The cysteine opens and the phenylalanine closes a CDR3 of 13 amino acids. Just CDR3 DNA is preserved here, 39 bases in frame from base 1. V is shortened by 8 bases, J by 4 bases, and the region joining them spans 12 bases. According to the germline V gene, CDR1 reads MDHEN and CDR2 reads SYDVKM. Regarding this clone: Its specific antigen is unknown. Within one base of it there is no much larger clone, and no base qualities were kept.

Sample time point, as interpreted from the label and publication: pre-treatment sample, taken before nivolumab and TIL therapy. Between late 2017 and 2020, a dual-center phase I trial enrolled adults who had stage 4 NSCLC. The samples were drawn from an open-label, single-arm phase I trial testing tumor-infiltrating lymphocyte therapy combined with nivolumab in advanced non-small cell lung cancer. Mononuclear cells from blood collected in EDTA tubes were isolated on a Ficoll gradient and snap-frozen as pellets, and DNA was then extracted using a Qiagen mini-prep kit. What the authors observed across the whole study: The baseline peripheral repertoire was partially replaced by infused TIL clonotypes, which then decayed over months, and no apparent association between persistence and response was found. Generalizability was limited because the cohort was highly selected, with more treatment-naive, never-smoker and oncogene-addicted patients included than is typical. The study protocol defined all tumor marker inferences as exploratory.

Using bias-controlled multiplex PCR with the immunoSEQ v3 hsTCRB kit, the TCR beta CDR3 regions were amplified from genomic DNA. The TCR libraries were sequenced on an Illumina NextSeq 500 to 2 million or so read pairs for survey level or about 5-6.5 million read pairs for deep level. The authors processed their data as follows. V, D and J genes were assigned, non-productive sequences were removed, and clonality was reported by immunoSEQ Analyzer software. Repertoires were compared using productive Simpson clonality and Morisita overlap index of productive TRB rearrangements between infused TIL and blood. Absolute clonotype counts in blood were estimated as lymphocyte count times CD3+ fraction times the clone's productive frequency. TCRdb carries this immuneACCESS record with in-frame sequences only. Its versions omit some clonotypes, under half of them owing to an unresolved V gene in the studies checked, with the rest unexplained. That table furnishes V, J and clone size, whereas the DNA furnished D and trimming. The sample has roughly 20,000 clones on record, over 75% of them singletons. The ten largest make up 6% to 9.5% of the sample.

The rearrangement joined TRBV28 to TRBJ1-5; TRBD1 is perhaps the D gene, given 5 matching bases. Source: blood, taken at baseline. This sequence was found in a person aged 25-80 years with non-small cell lung cancer. CDR3 sequence: CASFGGANQPQHF. The sequenced DNA: TGTGCCAGCTTCGGAGGGGCTAATCAGCCCCAGCATTTT.